This is a list of T cell receptor beta chains from one sample in a study of metastatic and nonmetastatic thyroid tumors. TCRdb redid the clone calls on the PCR reads using MiXCR. The sample carries 85,000 to 95,000 clones, about 15% recorded once. The sample comprised blood. Every receptor here comes from a female donor with papillary thyroid cancer or a benign thyroid nodule (not recorded which). Some clones in this sample may be carry-over from other donors' samples. Each CDR3 is given with its conserved first and last residue. Each record gives: V gene, clone size, D gene, J gene, CDR3 DNA, CDR3 protein. A D gene is named only where the DNA matches it firmly. Rows may omit the clone size; those that give it use once, few, many or a size class.

>TRBV28|many|-|TRBJ2-2
TGTGCCGCGGGCGCGTTAACCGGGGAGCTGTTTTTT
CAAGALTGELFF
>TRBV4-1|many|-|TRBJ1-5
TGCGCCAGCAGCCAAGGGTCGCAGGGCCACAATCAGCCCCAGCATTTT
CASSQGSQGHNQPQHF
>TRBV6-1|few|-|TRBJ2-7
TGCGCCAGCCGCTCCGGGTCGGGGGCATACGAGCAGTACTTC
CASRSGSGAYEQYF
>TRBV6-1|many|-|TRBJ2-4
TGTGCCAGCAGTGTACCCCCCGGGTCGCCGCGGGGTCTGGGGGACATTCAGTACTTC
CASSVPPGSPRGLGDIQYF
>TRBV19|many|TRBD1|TRBJ2-2
TGTGCCAGTAGAAAGGGACAGCGCACCGGGGAGCTGTTTTTT
CASRKGQRTGELFF
>TRBV7-8|many|-|TRBJ2-5
TGTGCCAGCAGCACACAACCGGGACACCCAAAAGAGACCCAGTACTTC
CASSTQPGHPKETQYF
>TRBV30|-|TRBD2|TRBJ2-7
TGTGCCTGGAGACACACTAGCGGCGAGCAGTACTTC
CAWRHTSGEQYF
>TRBV12-3/TRBV12-4|few|-|TRBJ2-3
TGTGCCAGCAGCATCAAGGGGGATCTAAGAACGGATACGCAGTATTTT
CASSIKGDLRTDTQYF
>TRBV6-2/TRBV6-3|many|TRBD2|TRBJ2-1
TGTGCCAGCAGTTACCGGAGCGGGGGGGGTAATGAGCAGTTCTTC
CASSYRSGGGNEQFF
>TRBV6-2/TRBV6-3|-|-|TRBJ2-5
TGTGCCAGCAGTCTTCCTCGGGGTAGCAGGGGTCCAAGCGGCGGAGAGACCCAGTACTTC
CASSLPRGSRGPSGGETQYF
>TRBV5-1|many|-|TRBJ1-4
TGCGCCAGCAGCTTGGTTGGGGCAACTAATGAAAAACTGTTTTTT
CASSLVGATNEKLFF
>TRBV6-4|many|-|TRBJ1-5
TGTGCCAGCAGTGACGGGCCCAATCAGCCCCAGCATTTT
CASSDGPNQPQHF
>TRBV28|many|-|TRBJ2-3
TGTGCCACCCACTACGACTTAGCAAGGGCAGATACGCAGTATTTT
CATHYDLARADTQYF
>TRBV20-1|many|-|TRBJ1-2
TGCAGTGCTAGAGATCTGGGGGCGAATGGCTACACCTTC
CSARDLGANGYTF
>TRBV27|many|-|TRBJ2-1
TGTGCCAGCAGTTTAGGGTTACGGGGCTATGAGCAGTTCTTC
CASSLGLRGYEQFF
>TRBV7-9|many|-|TRBJ1-1
TGTGCCAGCAGCCCGGGGACATCCGGGACTGAAGCTTTCTTT
CASSPGTSGTEAFF
>TRBV11-2|many|-|TRBJ1-1
TGTGCCAGCAGCTTGCTCCAGCTGAACACTGAAGCTTTCTTT
CASSLLQLNTEAFF
>TRBV6-5|many|-|TRBJ2-3
TGTGCCAGCAGTTCCCTAGCGCTAACCGGGGCAGATACGCAGTATTTT
CASSSLALTGADTQYF
>TRBV5-1|many|-|TRBJ2-7
TGCGCCAGCAGCTTCCCCGACAGATACGAGCAGTACTTC
CASSFPDRYEQYF
>TRBV5-4|-|-|TRBJ1-1
TGTGCCAGCATCAACTCCTCGACAGGTGACACTGAAGCTTTCTTT
CASINSSTGDTEAFF
>TRBV24-1|few|-|TRBJ1-2
TGTGCCACCAGTGATCCGCCGGTACCCCATTCGGGCTACACCTTC
CATSDPPVPHSGYTF
>TRBV5-1|many|-|TRBJ2-2
TGCGCCAGCAGCTTGGCCGACAGGAACACCGGGGAGCTGTTTTTT
CASSLADRNTGELFF
>TRBV11-2|-|TRBD1|TRBJ2-1
TGTGCCAGCAGCTTATTCAGGGGGCTTGGCAATGAGCAGTTCTTC
CASSLFRGLGNEQFF
>TRBV6-1|many|-|TRBJ1-2
TGTGCCAGCAGTGAAACATCCTATGGCTACACCTTC
CASSETSYGYTF
>TRBV27|-|-|TRBJ2-1
TGTGCCAGCAGTCTCTGGACAGTGTCGAATGAGCAGTTCTTC
CASSLWTVSNEQFF
>TRBV6-1|many|-|TRBJ2-1
TGTGCCAGCAGTGAAATCGGGACACCACGGAATGAGCAGTTCTTC
CASSEIGTPRNEQFF
>TRBV24-1|many|-|TRBJ2-7
TGTGCCACCAGTGATCCGGTTGGGAACGAGCAGTACTTC
CATSDPVGNEQYF
>TRBV5-1|many|TRBD1|TRBJ2-7
TGCGCCAGCAGCACGGGACAGGGGTCCTACGAGCAGTACTTC
CASSTGQGSYEQYF
>TRBV28|many|TRBD1|TRBJ2-7
TGTGCCAGCAGTTCCTACCCGAACAGGGGGGCCTACGAGCAGTACTTC
CASSSYPNRGAYEQYF
>TRBV11-1|-|TRBD2|TRBJ2-7
TGTACCAGCAGCTTGGATAGCGGGGGCGAGCCCTACGAGCAGTACTTC
CTSSLDSGGEPYEQYF
>TRBV9|-|TRBD2|TRBJ2-3
TGTGCCAGCAGCACCCCTAGCGGGGGGGCTCCAGAGGATACGCAGTATTTT
CASSTPSGGAPEDTQYF
>TRBV30|many|-|TRBJ2-3
TGTGCCTGGAGCCGAGACAGCACAGATACGCAGTATTTT
CAWSRDSTDTQYF
>TRBV19|many|-|TRBJ2-7
TGTGCCAGTAGTATAGGTCGAGCGTACGAGCAGTACTTC
CASSIGRAYEQYF